The rows below give T cell receptor beta chains drawn from one sample of a study of blood T cell repertoires in COVID-19. Sequencing used immunoSEQ multiplex PCR; TCRdb keeps in-frame clones, though not all of them. The data show about 270,000 clones, 65% to 90% seen once. Input material: peripheral blood. The receptors derive from a woman in her 70s with COVID-19, enrolled during active disease. Each CDR3 is given without its conserved first and last residue. The size entry is marked missing in some rows and otherwise reads once, few, many or a size class.

j_call | v_call | clone_size | cdr3_aa
TRBJ2-3 | TRBV10-3 | . | AIRRGGDVPSTDTQY
TRBJ1-3 | TRBV28 | . | ASSLTVSGNTIY
TRBJ1-2 | TRBV6-1 | . | ASSEVRGTEPNYGYT
TRBJ2-7 | TRBV7-2 | . | ASSVRTGNHEQY
TRBJ2-1 | TRBV29-1 | . | SVPGVGTYNEQF
TRBJ2-7 | TRBV5-4 | . | ASSPERGRTYEQY
TRBJ2-3 | TRBV11-2 | . | ASSLSTDTQY
TRBJ2-5 | TRBV29-1 | . | SVEHPGVAGRETQY
TRBJ2-5 | TRBV7-2 | . | ASSLGLAGGPMYQETQY
TRBJ2-2 | TRBV10-3 | . | AIMAAGGSTGELF
TRBJ1-3 | TRBV5-1 | . | ASSPHREGNTIY
TRBJ2-2 | TRBV18 | few | ASSASGELF
TRBJ1-1 | TRBV27 | . | ASTPTGAAGGYTEAF
TRBJ2-7 | TRBV21-1 | . | ASTSAGGQEDYEQY
TRBJ1-4 | TRBV10-3 | . | AISESRGGNNEKLF
TRBJ1-6 | TRBV19 | . | ASSQSRTFSTSPLH
TRBJ2-7 | TRBV2 | . | ASRGHADYEQY
TRBJ1-1 | TRBV28 | once | ASSPQGRTEAF
TRBJ2-7 | TRBV2 | . | ASRTDAAGEQY
TRBJ2-1 | TRBV29-1 | . | SVVGQGVGSYHEQF
TRBJ1-3 | TRBV27 | . | ASSSLDRAGNTIY
TRBJ2-4 | TRBV10-2 | . | ASSAPLAGKNIQY
TRBJ2-5 | TRBV3-1/TRBV3-2 | . | ASSEYSSGGASRETQY
TRBJ1-2 | TRBV5-8 | once | ASFSRVAYGYT
TRBJ2-7 | TRBV30 | . | AWNFGTGDYEQY
TRBJ2-3 | TRBV5-8 | . | ASSSPYRGPRTDTQY
TRBJ1-2 | TRBV18 | . | ASSLLQGSGYGYT
TRBJ2-3 | TRBV9 | . | ASTRGGATDTQY
TRBJ2-2 | TRBV4-1 | once | ASSQRGLQTGELF
TRBJ1-1 | TRBV6-4 | . | ASSDSRRNTEAF
TRBJ1-2 | TRBV10-2 | . | ASSWPDRNGYT
TRBJ2-6 | TRBV30 | . | AWSPSEGRGLSGANVLT
TRBJ2-7 | TRBV24-1 | . | ATSDSKIGTGNEQY
TRBJ2-5 | TRBV7-8 | . | ASSLFGLAGRETQY
TRBJ2-5 | TRBV4-3 | . | ASSQDFQETQY
TRBJ1-2 | TRBV7-2 | . | ASTPVGQGARGYT
TRBJ1-2 | TRBV7-2 | . | ASSPSVGNYGYT
TRBJ1-4 | TRBV21-1 | . | ASSKARAREKLF
TRBJ1-2 | TRBV19 | . | ASTQATNYGYT
TRBJ1-2 | TRBV12-3/TRBV12-4 | . | ASRTGVYGYT
TRBJ2-5 | TRBV15 | . | ATSREGGVETQY
TRBJ2-4 | TRBV28 | . | ASSLSQPHRADIQY